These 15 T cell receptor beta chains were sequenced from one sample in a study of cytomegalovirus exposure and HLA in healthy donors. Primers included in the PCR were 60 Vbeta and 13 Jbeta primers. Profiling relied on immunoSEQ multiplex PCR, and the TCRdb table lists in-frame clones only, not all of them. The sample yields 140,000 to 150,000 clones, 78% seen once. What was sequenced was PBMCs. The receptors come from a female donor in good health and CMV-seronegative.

The CDR3 reads CASSRLPGTGSVADTQYF. The CDR3 DNA is TGTGCCAGCAGTCGCTTACCCGGGACAGGTTCAGTCGCGGATACGCAGTATTTT. The V gene is TRBV14, the J gene TRBJ2-3; 8 bases are shared with TRBD1. The germline V gene has CDR1 SGHDN and CDR2 FVKESK. V shed 6 bases, J shed 6 bases, and the junction held 20 bases outside the gene matches. The CDR3 extends over 18 amino acids.

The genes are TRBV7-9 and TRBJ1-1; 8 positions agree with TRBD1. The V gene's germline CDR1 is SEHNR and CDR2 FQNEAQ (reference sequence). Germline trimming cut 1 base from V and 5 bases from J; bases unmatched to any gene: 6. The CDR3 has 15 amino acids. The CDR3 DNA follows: TGTGCCAGCAGCTTAGGGGACAGGCCGTTTACTGAAGCTTTCTTT. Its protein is CASSLGDRPFTEAFF.

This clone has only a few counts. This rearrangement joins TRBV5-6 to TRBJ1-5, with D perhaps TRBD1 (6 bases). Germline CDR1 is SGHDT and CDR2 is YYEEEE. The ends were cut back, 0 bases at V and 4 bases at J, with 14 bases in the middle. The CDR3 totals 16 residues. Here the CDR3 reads CASSLEAGAGNQPQHF. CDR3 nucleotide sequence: TGTGCCAGCAGCTTGGAAGCGGGGGCTGGGAATCAGCCCCAGCATTTT.

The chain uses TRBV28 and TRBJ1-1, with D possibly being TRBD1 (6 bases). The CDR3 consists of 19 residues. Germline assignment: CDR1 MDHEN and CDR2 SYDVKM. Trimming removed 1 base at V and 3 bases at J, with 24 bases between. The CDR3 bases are TGTGCCAGCAGTTTATTCTTAGGGGGGGGGCCGCGCGGGGACACTGAAGCTTTCTTT. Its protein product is CASSLFLGGGPRGDTEAFF.

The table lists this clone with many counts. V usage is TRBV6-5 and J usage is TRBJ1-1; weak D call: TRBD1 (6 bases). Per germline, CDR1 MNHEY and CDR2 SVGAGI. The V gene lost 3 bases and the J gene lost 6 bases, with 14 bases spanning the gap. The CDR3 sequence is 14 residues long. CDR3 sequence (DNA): TGTGCCAGCAGTTATAGTCGGGACACCTCTGAAGCTTTCTTT. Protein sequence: CASSYSRDTSEAFF.

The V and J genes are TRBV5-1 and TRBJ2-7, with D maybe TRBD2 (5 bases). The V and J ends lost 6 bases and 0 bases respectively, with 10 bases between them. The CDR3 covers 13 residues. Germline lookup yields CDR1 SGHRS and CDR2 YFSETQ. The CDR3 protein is CASKVGSSYEQYF. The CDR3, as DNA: TGCGCCAGCAAGGTAGGGAGCTCCTACGAGCAGTACTTC.

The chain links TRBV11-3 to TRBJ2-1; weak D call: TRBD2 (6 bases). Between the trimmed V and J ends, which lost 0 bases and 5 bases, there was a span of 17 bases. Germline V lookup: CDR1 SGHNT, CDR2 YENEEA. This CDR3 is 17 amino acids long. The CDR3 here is CASSLDRGLPAHNEQFF. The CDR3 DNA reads TGTGCCAGCAGCTTAGACCGGGGACTTCCCGCCCACAATGAGCAGTTCTTC.

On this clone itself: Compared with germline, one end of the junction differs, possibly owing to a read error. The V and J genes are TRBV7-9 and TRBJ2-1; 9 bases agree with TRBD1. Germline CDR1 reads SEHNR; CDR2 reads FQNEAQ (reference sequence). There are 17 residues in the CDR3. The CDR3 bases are TGTTCCAGCAGCTGGGGGACAGGGAAGAGGTTCTACAATGAGCAGTTCTTC. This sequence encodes CSSSWGTGKRFYNEQFF.

This CDR3 is CASSFRETQYF. DNA for the CDR3: TGTGCCAGCAGCTTCAGAGAGACCCAGTACTTC. The chain recombines TRBV7-2 with TRBJ2-5; D is unclear. This CDR3 has 11 amino acids. Germline assignment: CDR1 SGHTA and CDR2 FQGNSA. V lost 3 bases to trimming and J lost 4 bases, with 3 bases between them. Combining the CDR3 with reference TRBV7-2 and TRBJ2-5 gives the whole variable domain GAGVSQSPSNKVTEKGKDVELRCDPISGHTALYWYRQSLGQGLEFLIYFQGNSAPDKSGLPSDRFSAERTGGSVSTLTIQRTQQEDSAVYLCASSFRETQYFGPGTRLLVL.

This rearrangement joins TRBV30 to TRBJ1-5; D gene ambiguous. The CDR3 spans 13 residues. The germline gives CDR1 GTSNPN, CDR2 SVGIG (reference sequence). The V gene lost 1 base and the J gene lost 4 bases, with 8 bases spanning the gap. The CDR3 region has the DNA TGTGCCTGGAGTGCCATCCCAAATCAGCCCCAGCATTTT. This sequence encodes CAWSAIPNQPQHF.

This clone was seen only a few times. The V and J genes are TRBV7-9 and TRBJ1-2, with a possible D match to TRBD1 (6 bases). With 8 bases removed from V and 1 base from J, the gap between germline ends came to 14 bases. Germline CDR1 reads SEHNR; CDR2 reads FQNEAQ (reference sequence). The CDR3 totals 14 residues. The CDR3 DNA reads TGTGCCAGCGGCGGGGGCCATATTAACTATGGCTACACCTTC. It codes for CASGGGHINYGYTF.

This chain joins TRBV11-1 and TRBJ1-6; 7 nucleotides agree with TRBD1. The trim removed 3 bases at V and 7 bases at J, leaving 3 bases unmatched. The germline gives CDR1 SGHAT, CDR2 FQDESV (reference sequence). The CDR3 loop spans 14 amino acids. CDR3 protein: CASSLGTANSPLHF. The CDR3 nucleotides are TGTGCCAGCAGCTTGGGGACAGCCAATTCACCCCTCCACTTT.

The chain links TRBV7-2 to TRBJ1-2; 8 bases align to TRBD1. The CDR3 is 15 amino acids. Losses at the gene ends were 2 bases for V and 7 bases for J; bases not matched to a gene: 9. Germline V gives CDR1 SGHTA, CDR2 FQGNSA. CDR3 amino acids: CASSLTAGGAGGYTF. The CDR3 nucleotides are TGTGCCAGCAGCTTAACTGCAGGGGGCGCGGGTGGCTACACCTTC.

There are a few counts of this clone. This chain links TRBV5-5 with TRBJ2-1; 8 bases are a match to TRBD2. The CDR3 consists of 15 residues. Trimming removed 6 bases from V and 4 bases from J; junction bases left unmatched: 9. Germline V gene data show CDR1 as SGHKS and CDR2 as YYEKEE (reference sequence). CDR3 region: CASTSSGSPYNEQFF. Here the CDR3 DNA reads TGTGCCAGCACTTCCAGCGGGAGCCCATACAATGAGCAGTTCTTC.

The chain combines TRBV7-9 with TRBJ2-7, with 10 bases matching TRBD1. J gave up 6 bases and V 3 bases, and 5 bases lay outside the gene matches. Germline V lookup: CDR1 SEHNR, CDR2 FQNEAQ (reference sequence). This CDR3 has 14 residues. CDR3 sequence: CASSFGGTGVEQYF. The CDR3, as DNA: TGTGCCAGCAGCTTTGGCGGGACAGGGGTCGAGCAGTACTTC.